These 18 T cell receptor beta chains were sequenced from one sample in a study of control samples from healthy donors and cancer patients. Measured with immunoSEQ multiplex PCR; TCRdb has only the in-frame clones, and not every one. Of approximately 170,000 clones in the sample, more than 85% were seen once. What was sequenced was blood. The receptors shown here come from a woman aged 25 to 39 in good health.

This clone was recorded only once. V and J are TRBV2 and TRBJ1-1; D gene unclear. This CDR3 spans 14 amino acids. Per germline, CDR1 SNHLY and CDR2 FYNNEI. V dropped 8 bases and J dropped 7 bases, with 20 bases sitting between them. The CDR3 loop is CASLRLAGAGEAFF. The CDR3 bases are TGTGCCAGCCTACGCTTAGCTGGTGCGGGTGAAGCTTTCTTT. Looking up the rest from reference TRBV2 and TRBJ1-1 gives the full variable domain: EPEVTQTPSHQVTQMGQEVILRCVPISNHLYFYWYRQILGQKVEFLVSFYNNEISEKSEIFDDQFSVERPDGSNFTLKIRSTKLEDSAMYFCASLRLAGAGEAFFGQGTRLTVV.

A note on this clone: The sample carries other DNA sequences with the same CDR3. The rearrangement uses TRBV7-9 and TRBJ2-5; the D gene is possibly TRBD1 (6 bases). V was clipped by 4 bases and J by 4 bases, with 13 bases between them. The CDR3 sequence is 14 residues long. Germline CDR1 SEHNR, CDR2 FQNEAQ (reference sequence). CDR3 sequence reads: CASSWTQGRETQYF. CDR3 in DNA: TGTGCCAGCAGCTGGACACAGGGCCGAGAGACCCAGTACTTC. The full variable domain, rest sourced from reference TRBV7-9 and TRBJ2-5, is DTGVSQNPRHKITKRGQNVTFRCDPISEHNRLYWYRQTLGQGPEFLTYFQNEAQLEKSRLLSDRFSAERPKGSFSTLEIQRTEQGDSAMYLCASSWTQGRETQYFGPGTRLLVL.

The chain joins TRBV5-4 to TRBJ2-1, with TRBD2 as a possible D gene (6 bases). The germline gives CDR1 SGHNT, CDR2 YYREEE (reference sequence). This CDR3 is built from 14 residues. The V and J ends lost 0 bases and 9 bases respectively, with 13 bases between them. In nucleotides, the CDR3 is TGTGCCAGCAGCTTGGTTGCCGACGGGGGTGAGCAGTTCTTC. Amino acid sequence: CASSLVADGGEQFF.

This chain links TRBV28 with TRBJ1-6, with 7 positions matching TRBD1. The CDR3 runs 14 residues. V shed 7 bases and J 7 bases; nucleotides not matched to a gene: 7. The germline V gene has CDR1 MDHEN and CDR2 SYDVKM. CDR3 residues: CASTLPGQNSPLHF. The CDR3 nucleotides read TGTGCCAGCACCCTCCCGGGACAGAATTCACCCCTCCACTTT.

In DNA, the CDR3 is TGCGCCAGCAGCTTGGCCGGCAGGGAGATAGACGAGCAGTACTTC. This translates into CASSLAGREIDEQYF. The chain employs TRBV5-1 and TRBJ2-7; D is possibly TRBD1 or TRBD2 (5 bases each). This CDR3 contains 15 residues. Trimming removed 0 bases at V and 5 bases at J, with 15 bases between. Germline-derived CDR1 and CDR2 are SGHRS and YFSETQ.

V usage is TRBV30 and J usage is TRBJ2-3, with D possibly TRBD2 on 5 matching bases. From germline, CDR1 is GTSNPN and CDR2 SVGIG (reference sequence). Trimming removed 1 base from V and 0 bases from J, with 11 bases in between. This CDR3 has 15 amino acids. The CDR3: CAWSGSGGSTDTQYF. CDR3 bases: TGTGCCTGGAGTGGTTCGGGCGGGAGCACAGATACGCAGTATTTT.

V usage is TRBV5-1 and J usage is TRBJ2-7; 8 bases are a match to TRBD2. This CDR3 is 12 amino acids long. Germline-derived CDR1 and CDR2 are SGHRS and YFSETQ. V lost 1 base and J lost 6; bases outside the gene matches: 0. CDR3 amino acids: CASSLREGEQYF. CDR3 coding DNA: TGCGCCAGCAGCTTGCGGGAGGGCGAGCAGTACTTC.

The rearrangement uses TRBV2 and TRBJ2-3; TRBD2 matches 13 bases. The ends lost 6 bases at V and 6 bases at J; junction bases unmatched: 9. The CDR3 is 16 residues long. CDR1 SNHLY and CDR2 FYNNEI come from the germline V gene. The CDR3 region has the DNA TGTGCCAGCAGAACACGGACTAGCGGGAGAGTGGATACGCAGTATTTT. Amino acids: CASRTRTSGRVDTQYF. Full variable domain (outside the CDR3, taken from reference TRBV2 and TRBJ2-3): EPEVTQTPSHQVTQMGQEVILRCVPISNHLYFYWYRQILGQKVEFLVSFYNNEISEKSEIFDDQFSVERPDGSNFTLKIRSTKLEDSAMYFCASRTRTSGRVDTQYFGPGTRLTVL.

The chain uses TRBV5-1 and TRBJ2-7; the D gene is possibly TRBD1 (5 bases). This CDR3 region has 16 residues. CDR1 SGHRS and CDR2 YFSETQ come from the germline V gene. V dropped 4 bases and J dropped 0 bases, with 17 bases sitting between them. The DNA for the CDR3 is TGCGCCAGCAGCCCCCCCAGGCCCGACAGCTCCTACGAGCAGTACTTC. The encoded protein is CASSPPRPDSSYEQYF.

The V gene is TRBV5-1, the J gene TRBJ2-7; 11 nucleotides align to TRBD2. Trimming took 4 bases from V and 3 from J; bases not matched to a gene: 3. Germline V gene sequence: CDR1 SGHRS, CDR2 YFSETQ. CDR3 size: 14 residues. The CDR3 spells CASSGGTSGYEQYF. The CDR3 coding sequence is TGCGCCAGCAGCGGGGGGACTAGCGGCTACGAGCAGTACTTC. The variable domain in full, with the rest retrieved from reference TRBV5-1 and TRBJ2-7, is KAGVTQTPRYLIKTRGQQVTLSCSPISGHRSVSWYQQTPGQGLQFLFEYFSETQRNKGNFPGRFSGRQFSNSRSEMNVSTLELGDSALYLCASSGGTSGYEQYFGPGTRLTVT.

The chain joins TRBV12-5 to TRBJ1-1, with D maybe TRBD1 (6 bases). V lost 6 bases to trimming and J lost 0 bases, with 14 bases between them. The CDR3 loop spans 15 amino acids. The germline V gene has CDR1 LGHNT and CDR2 FRNRAP. The CDR3 here is CASGSQGTMNTEAFF. In DNA form, the CDR3 reads TGTGCTAGTGGCTCCCAGGGGACGATGAACACTGAAGCTTTCTTT.

The rearrangement joins TRBV27 to TRBJ2-7; TRBD2 matches 16 bases. Germline loops: CDR1 MNHEY, CDR2 SMNVEV (reference sequence). V dropped 6 bases and J dropped 7; count of bases not matched to a gene: 9. This CDR3 contains 16 residues. CDR3 sequence reads: CASRGTSGRAFREQYF. The CDR3 coding sequence is TGTGCCAGCAGAGGGACTAGCGGGAGGGCCTTTCGGGAGCAGTACTTC.

V gene TRBV12-5 combines with J gene TRBJ2-2, with TRBD2 matching 11 bases. CDR1 LGHNT and CDR2 FRNRAP come from the germline V gene. The CDR3 totals 18 residues. The ends lost 0 bases at V and 7 bases at J; junction bases unmatched: 10. The CDR3 DNA reads as TGTGCTAGTGGTTTGGTCCTTACTAGCGGGAGTTCAGTCGGGGAGCTGTTTTTT. This gives the protein CASGLVLTSGSSVGELFF.

The chain couples TRBV11-2 to TRBJ1-2, with 10 bases fitting TRBD1. V dropped 5 bases and J dropped 3; count of bases not matched to a gene: 6. Germline V CDR1 and CDR2: SGHAT, FQNNGV. CDR3 size: 15 residues. CDR3 DNA sequence: TGTGCCAGCAGCAAAGGGACAGGGGATTACTATGGCTACACCTTC. Translated, it gives CASSKGTGDYYGYTF.

J is TRBJ2-3 and V is TRBV16; TRBD2 is a possible D gene (6 bases). CDR3 size: 17 residues. V gave up 1 base and J gave up 0 bases, with 14 bases separating them. Germline V CDR1 and CDR2: KGHSY, FQNENV. The CDR3 sequence is CASSQFSPGTSTDTQYF. In DNA form, the CDR3 reads TGTGCCAGCAGCCAATTTTCCCCGGGGACTAGCACAGATACGCAGTATTTT.

The chain is built from TRBV5-5 and TRBJ2-7; a possible D gene is TRBD1 (6 bases). The CDR3 sequence is 15 residues long. CDR1 and CDR2 (germline): SGHKS, YYEKEE (reference sequence). Trimming removed 5 bases at V and 2 bases at J, with 17 bases between. CDR3 in DNA: TGTGCCAGCAGTCCGACTGCAGGGGCCCCCTACGAGCAGTACTTC. Translating gives CASSPTAGAPYEQYF.

The J gene is TRBJ1-5, the V gene TRBV21-1; the table assigns TRBD1, which was not confirmed against the DNA. TRBV21-1 is recorded as a pseudogene. The CDR3 is 17 residues long. CDR3 residues: CASSKVPRLNSNQPQHF. CDR3 DNA sequence: TGTGCCAGCAGCAAAGTACCCAGGTTGAATAGCAATCAGCCCCAGCATTTT.

This rearrangement joins TRBV6-1 to TRBJ1-5; no clear D gene. V was clipped by 3 bases and J by 4 bases, with 10 bases between them. The germline V gene has CDR1 MNHNS and CDR2 SASEGT. The CDR3 has 14 residues. The CDR3 DNA is TGTGCCAGCAGTGACACCCTCGGGAATCAGCCCCAGCATTTT. Protein sequence: CASSDTLGNQPQHF.